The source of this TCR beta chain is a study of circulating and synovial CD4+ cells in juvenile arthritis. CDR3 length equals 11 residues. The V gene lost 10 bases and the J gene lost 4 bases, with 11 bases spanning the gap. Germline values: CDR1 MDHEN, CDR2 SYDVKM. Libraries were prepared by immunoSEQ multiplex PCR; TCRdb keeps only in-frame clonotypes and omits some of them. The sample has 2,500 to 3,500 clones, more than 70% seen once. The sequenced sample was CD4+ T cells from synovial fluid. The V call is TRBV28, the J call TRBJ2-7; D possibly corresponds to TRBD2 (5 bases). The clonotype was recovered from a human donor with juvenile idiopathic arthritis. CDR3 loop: CATPPGYEQYF. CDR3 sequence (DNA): TGTGCCACCCCGCCGGGGTACGAGCAGTACTTC.